This TCR beta chain was sequenced in a study of OX40 agonist ivuxolimab in advanced cancers. Per germline, CDR1 MDHEN and CDR2 SYDVKM. Trimming cost V 3 bases and J 7 bases; bases outside gene matches: 7. This CDR3 is 15 amino acids long. Profiled with immunoSEQ multiplex PCR; TCRdb holds only in-frame clones, not every one. The repertoire holds tens of thousands of clones, with 70% to 90% as singletons. The rearrangement joins TRBV28 to TRBJ1-5; 9 positions match TRBD1. Material: CD4+ or CD8+ T cells sorted from blood, obtained in a trial of the OX40 agonist ivuxolimab. This sequence originates from an adult with an advanced solid tumor such as melanoma, head and neck, liver or kidney cancer. The DNA of the CDR3 is TGTGCCAGCAGTTTTGGAGGACAGGGGTACCAGCCCCAGCATTTT. It yields the protein CASSFGGQGYQPQHF.